This T cell receptor beta chain appears in the sequencing data of a study of CD8 T cells in ankylosing spondylitis. This clonotype was seen a few times. Antigen specificity is unknown. Trimming at V came to 7 bases and at J to 6 bases, leaving 8 bases not matched to a gene. The CDR3 covers 14 residues. The germline V gene has CDR1 MNHEY and CDR2 SMNVEV (reference sequence). MiXCR, applied by TCRdb to the 5' RACE reads, yields one record per CDR3 protein. The data show about 30,000 distinct CDR3 sequences, more than 13% seen once. General study points: Disease-linked clones displayed a CD8+ phenotype and appeared relatively rarely in peripheral blood.

The sequence derives from a male donor with ankylosing spondylitis or in good health (not recorded which). Sample: blood. The chain employs TRBV27 and TRBJ2-2, with TRBD2 matching 7 bases. The CDR3: CASKVAGVPGELFF. The CDR3 DNA is TGTGCCAGCAAGGTGGCGGGGGTCCCCGGGGAGCTGTTTTTT.